This TCR beta chain was captured in a study of shared clonotypes between healthy human individuals. TCRdb keeps only in-frame clones here, not all; method: immunoSEQ multiplex PCR. The profile shows about 380,000 clones, roughly 96% of them singletons. For this clone: Its target is not known.

Whole-study results and caveats: An expected dependence of interdonor clonotype sharing on sequencing depth was noted. Non-shared clonotypes were found to have lower generation probabilities than the clonotypes that were shared by all four of the sorted-subset donors.

The germline CDR1 and CDR2 sequences are SGHTA and FQGNSA. CDR3 size: 14 residues. Trimming pared 5 bases from V and 0 bases from J, leaving 11 bases between. CD8 memory pooled CD45RO+ cells and CCR7-negative CD45RA+ TemRA cells. Sequencing was performed on memory CD8+ T cells sorted from blood. Specified subset: CD45RO+ cells pooled with CCR7-negative TemRA cells. This rearrangement joins TRBV7-2 to TRBJ2-7; no reliable D call. This TCR came from a man in his thirties or forties in good health. The CDR3 loop reads CASSPNTSSYEQYF. For the CDR3, the DNA is TGTGCCAGCAGCCCGAACACATCCTCCTACGAGCAGTACTTC.